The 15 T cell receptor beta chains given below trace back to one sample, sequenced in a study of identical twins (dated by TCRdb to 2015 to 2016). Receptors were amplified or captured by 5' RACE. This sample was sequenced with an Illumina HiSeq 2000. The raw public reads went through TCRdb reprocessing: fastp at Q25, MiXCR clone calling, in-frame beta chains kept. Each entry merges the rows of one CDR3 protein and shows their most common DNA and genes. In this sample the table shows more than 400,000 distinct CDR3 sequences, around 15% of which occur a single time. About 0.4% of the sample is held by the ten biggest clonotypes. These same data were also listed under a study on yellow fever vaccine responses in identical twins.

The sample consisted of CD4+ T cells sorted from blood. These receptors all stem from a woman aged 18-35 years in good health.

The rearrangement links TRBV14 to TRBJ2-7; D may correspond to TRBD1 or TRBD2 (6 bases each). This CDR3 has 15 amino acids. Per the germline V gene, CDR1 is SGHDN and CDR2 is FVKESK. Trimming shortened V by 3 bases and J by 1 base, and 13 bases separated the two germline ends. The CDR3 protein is CASSQYGGPSYEQYF. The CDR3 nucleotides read TGTGCCAGCAGCCAGTACGGGGGCCCTTCCTACGAGCAGTACTTC.

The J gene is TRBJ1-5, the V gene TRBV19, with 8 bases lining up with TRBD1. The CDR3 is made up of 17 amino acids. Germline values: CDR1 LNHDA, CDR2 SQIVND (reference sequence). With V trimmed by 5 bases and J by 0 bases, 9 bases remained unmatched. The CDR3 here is CASSDRGFAYSNQPQHF. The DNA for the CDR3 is TGTGCCAGTAGTGACAGGGGATTCGCATATAGCAATCAGCCCCAGCATTTT.

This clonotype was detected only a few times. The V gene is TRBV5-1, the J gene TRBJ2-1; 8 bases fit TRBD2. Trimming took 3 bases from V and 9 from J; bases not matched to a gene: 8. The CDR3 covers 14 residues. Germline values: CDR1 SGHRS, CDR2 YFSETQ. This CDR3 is CASSSGRAQGEQFF. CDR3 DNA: TGCGCCAGCAGCTCCGGGAGGGCTCAAGGTGAGCAGTTCTTC.

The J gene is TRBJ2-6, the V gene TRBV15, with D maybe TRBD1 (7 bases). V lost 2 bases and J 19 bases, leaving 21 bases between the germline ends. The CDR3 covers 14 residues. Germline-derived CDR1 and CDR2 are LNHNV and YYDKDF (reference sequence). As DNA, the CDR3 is TGTGCCACCAGCAGACCCGGCGGGGACAGCAGTCTTACTTTC. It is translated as CATSRPGGDSSLTF.

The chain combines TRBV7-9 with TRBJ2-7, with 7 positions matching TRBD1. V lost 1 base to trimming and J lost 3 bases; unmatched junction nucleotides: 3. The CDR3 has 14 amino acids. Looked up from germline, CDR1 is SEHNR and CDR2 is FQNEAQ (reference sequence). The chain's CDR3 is CASSLDRGDYEQYV. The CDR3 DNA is TGTGCCAGCAGCTTAGACAGGGGTGACTACGAGCAGTACGTC.

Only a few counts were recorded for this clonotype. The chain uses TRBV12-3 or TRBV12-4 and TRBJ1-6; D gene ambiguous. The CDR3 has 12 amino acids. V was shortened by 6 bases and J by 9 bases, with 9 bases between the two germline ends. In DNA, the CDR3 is TGTGCCAGCAGCAAGTGGGGTTCACCCCTCCACTTT. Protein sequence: CASSKWGSPLHF.

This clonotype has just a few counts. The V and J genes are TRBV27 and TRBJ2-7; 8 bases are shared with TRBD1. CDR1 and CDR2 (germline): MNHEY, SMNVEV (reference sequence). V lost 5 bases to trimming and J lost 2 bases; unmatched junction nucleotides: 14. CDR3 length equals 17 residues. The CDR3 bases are TGTGCCAGCAGTACCTGGACAGGGATTAGAGGGCCCTACGAGCAGTACTTC. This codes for CASSTWTGIRGPYEQYF.

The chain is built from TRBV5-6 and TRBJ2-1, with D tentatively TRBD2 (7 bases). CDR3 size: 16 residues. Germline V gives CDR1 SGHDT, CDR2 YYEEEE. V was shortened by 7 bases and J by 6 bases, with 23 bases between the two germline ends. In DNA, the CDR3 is TGTGCCAGCTTGGACCCCTCGGGGAGGGGGGGCAATGAGCAGTTCTTC. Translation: CASLDPSGRGGNEQFF.

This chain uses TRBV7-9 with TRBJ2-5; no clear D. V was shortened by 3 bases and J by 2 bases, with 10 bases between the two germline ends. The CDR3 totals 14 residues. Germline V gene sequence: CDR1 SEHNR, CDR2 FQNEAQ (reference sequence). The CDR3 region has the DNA TGTGCCAGCAGCTTTTACACCTTGCAAGAGACCCAGTACTTC. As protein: CASSFYTLQETQYF.

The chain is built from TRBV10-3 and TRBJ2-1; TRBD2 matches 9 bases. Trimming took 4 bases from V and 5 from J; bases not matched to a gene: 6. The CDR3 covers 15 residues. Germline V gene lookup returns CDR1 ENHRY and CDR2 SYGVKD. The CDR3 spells CAISVGGRGHNEQFF. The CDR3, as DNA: TGTGCCATCAGTGTCGGCGGGAGGGGCCACAATGAGCAGTTCTTC.

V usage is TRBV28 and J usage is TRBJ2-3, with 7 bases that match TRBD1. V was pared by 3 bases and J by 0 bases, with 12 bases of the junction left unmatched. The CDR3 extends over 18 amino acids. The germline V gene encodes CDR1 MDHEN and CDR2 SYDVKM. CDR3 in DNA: TGTGCCAGCAGTTTTAGGGGGCATACGTTTTCTAGCACAGATACGCAGTATTTT. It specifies CASSFRGHTFSSTDTQYF. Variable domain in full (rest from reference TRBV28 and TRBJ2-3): DVKVTQSSRYLVKRTGEKVFLECVQDMDHENMFWYRQDPGLGLRLIYFSYDVKMKEKGDIPEGYSVSREKKERFSLILESASTNQTSMYLCASSFRGHTFSSTDTQYFGPGTRLTVL.

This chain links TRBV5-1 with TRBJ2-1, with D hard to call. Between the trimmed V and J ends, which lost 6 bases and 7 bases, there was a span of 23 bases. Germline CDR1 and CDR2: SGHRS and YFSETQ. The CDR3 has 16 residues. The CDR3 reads CASTFEGSRFNNEQFF. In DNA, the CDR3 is TGCGCCAGCACCTTCGAAGGCTCTAGATTTAATAATGAGCAGTTCTTC.

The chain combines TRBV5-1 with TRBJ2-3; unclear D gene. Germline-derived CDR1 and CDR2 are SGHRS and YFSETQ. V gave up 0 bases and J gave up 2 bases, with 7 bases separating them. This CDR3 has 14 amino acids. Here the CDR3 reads CASSLDTNTDTQYF. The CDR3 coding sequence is TGCGCCAGCAGCTTGGACACTAACACAGATACGCAGTATTTT.

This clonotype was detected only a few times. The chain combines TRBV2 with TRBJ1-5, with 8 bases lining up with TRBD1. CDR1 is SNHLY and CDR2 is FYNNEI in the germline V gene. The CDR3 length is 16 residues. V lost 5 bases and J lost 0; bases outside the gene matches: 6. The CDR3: CASSIQGALSNQPQHF. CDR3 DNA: TGTGCCAGCAGTATCCAGGGGGCCCTTAGCAATCAGCCCCAGCATTTT. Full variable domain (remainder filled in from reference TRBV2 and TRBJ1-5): EPEVTQTPSHQVTQMGQEVILRCVPISNHLYFYWYRQILGQKVEFLVSFYNNEISEKSEIFDDQFSVERPDGSNFTLKIRSTKLEDSAMYFCASSIQGALSNQPQHFGDGTRLSIL.

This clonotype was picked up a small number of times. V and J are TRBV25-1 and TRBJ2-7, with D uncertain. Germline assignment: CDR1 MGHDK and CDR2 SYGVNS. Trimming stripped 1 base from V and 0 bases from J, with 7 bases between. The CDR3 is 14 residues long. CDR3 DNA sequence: TGTGCCAGCAGTGAATTTGGCAGCTCCTACGAGCAGTACTTC. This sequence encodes CASSEFGSSYEQYF.